This TCR beta chain was identified during a study of T cell repertoires in cytomegalovirus infection. Each CDR3 protein is one row after TCRdb ran MiXCR on the reads. The sample carries around 450,000 distinct CDR3 sequences, roughly 30% recorded once. Ten or more counts support this clonotype. The sample consisted of PBMCs. This sequence was found in a human donor in good health (CMV status not recorded). Some clones in this sample may be carry-over from other donors' samples.

CDR3 bases: TGTGCCAGCAGTGAAGCCTCGGGACAGAGGAATCAGCCCCAGCATTTT. The encoded protein is CASSEASGQRNQPQHF. The rearrangement links TRBV6-1 to TRBJ1-5, with 7 nucleotides matching TRBD1. V shed 0 bases and J 4 bases; nucleotides not matched to a gene: 6. CDR3 size: 16 residues. Germline CDR1 and CDR2: MNHNS and SASEGT.